Each of the 16 T cell receptor beta chains below was sequenced from the same sample in a study of graft-versus-host responses after intestinal transplantation. No antigen has been identified for these receptors. Repertoires were generated with immunoSEQ multiplex PCR, while TCRdb's copy carries only in-frame clones and drops some. The sample carries about 100,000 clones, about 88% recorded once. Sequencing used unstimulated CD4+ T cells sorted from spleen or lymph node cells, obtained before transplant. The receptors originated from a human donor who was the organ donor for an intestinal transplant.

This rearrangement joins TRBV6-1 to TRBJ1-6, with a possible D match to TRBD1 (5 bases). This CDR3 is built from 14 residues. Germline V gives CDR1 MNHNS, CDR2 SASEGT. Trimming removed 7 bases at V and 8 bases at J, with 15 bases between. The CDR3 coding sequence is TGTGCCAGCATCCCTAGGAGGGGCGATTCACCCCTCCACTTT. As protein: CASIPRRGDSPLHF.

The chain combines TRBV11-2 with TRBJ2-1; the D gene is possibly TRBD1 (5 bases). The germline V gene encodes CDR1 SGHAT and CDR2 FQNNGV. Trimming took off 1 base at V and 0 bases at J, with 7 bases between the two ends. This CDR3 is 15 amino acids long. The CDR3 loop is CASSLGQGSYNEQFF. DNA of the CDR3: TGTGCCAGCAGCTTAGGTCAGGGCTCCTACAATGAGCAGTTCTTC.

The chain combines TRBV19 with TRBJ1-5; 8 bases line up with TRBD1. CDR3 length: 14 residues. Germline-derived CDR1 and CDR2 are LNHDA and SQIVND (reference sequence). V lost 7 bases to trimming and J lost 9 bases; unmatched junction nucleotides: 11. The CDR3 nucleotides read TGTGCCAGTAAGGTGGGACAGGCCCCAGGGCCCCAGCATTTT. It is translated as CASKVGQAPGPQHF.

This rearrangement joins TRBV2 to TRBJ2-7; D is unclear. The V end lost 3 bases, the J end lost 2 bases, and 5 bases lay between the germline ends. CDR3 size: 12 residues. The V gene's germline CDR1 is SNHLY and CDR2 FYNNEI. CDR3 sequence: CASSDETYEQYF. DNA of the CDR3: TGTGCCAGCAGTGATGAAACCTACGAGCAGTACTTC.

V gene TRBV6-1 combines with J gene TRBJ2-5, with 9 bases fitting TRBD1. CDR3 length: 15 amino acids. V was clipped by 6 bases and J by 5 bases; unmatched bases: 10. Germline V gene sequence: CDR1 MNHNS, CDR2 SASEGT. In DNA form, the CDR3 reads TGTGCCAGCAGGGCGGGACAGGGCGGGTTGGAGACCCAGTACTTC. Its translation is CASRAGQGGLETQYF.

This rearrangement joins TRBV19 to TRBJ2-7; D uncertain. The CDR3 sequence is 14 residues long. Trimming stripped 5 bases from V and 5 bases from J, with 16 bases between. Germline loops: CDR1 LNHDA, CDR2 SQIVND (reference sequence). CDR3 nucleotide sequence: TGTGCCAGTAGTCCAACAGAGAGCTCGAACGAGCAGTACTTC. Translation gives CASSPTESSNEQYF.

The chain combines TRBV6-5 with TRBJ1-1; possibly TRBD1 for D (6 bases). Trimming left V 5 bases short and J 9 bases short, with 13 bases between. The CDR3 loop spans 12 amino acids. In germline, CDR1 is MNHEY, CDR2 SVGAGI. CDR3 nucleotides: TGTGCCAGCAGTCAGGGGTCTGCCAAAGCTTTCTTT. This gives the protein CASSQGSAKAFF.

The gene calls are TRBV4-2 and TRBJ2-7; 8 bases line up with TRBD1. The ends lost 3 bases at V and 4 bases at J; junction bases unmatched: 5. Germline V lookup: CDR1 LGHNA, CDR2 YNFKEQ. This CDR3 has 14 amino acids. CDR3 protein: CASSHGRGLYEQYF. The CDR3 nucleotides are TGTGCCAGCAGCCATGGCAGGGGGCTTTACGAGCAGTACTTC.

The chain joins TRBV30 to TRBJ2-2; D gene unclear. The CDR3 runs 12 residues. In germline, CDR1 is GTSNPN, CDR2 SVGIG (reference sequence). The V end was cut by 0 bases, the J end by 6 bases, with 5 bases between. The CDR3 loop is CAWSVPPGELFF. The CDR3 bases are TGTGCCTGGAGTGTACCCCCCGGGGAGCTGTTTTTT. Complete variable domain (other parts from reference TRBV30 and TRBJ2-2): SQTIHQWPATLVQPVGSPLSLECTVEGTSNPNLYWYRQAAGRGLQLLFYSVGIGQISSEVPQNLSASRPQDRQFILSSKKLLLSDSGFYLCAWSVPPGELFFGEGSRLTVL.

V and J are TRBV30 and TRBJ1-4; D is undetermined. CDR3 size: 15 residues. Germline V CDR1 and CDR2: GTSNPN, SVGIG (reference sequence). V lost 3 bases to trimming and J lost 5 bases, with 16 bases between them. The CDR3 DNA follows: TGTGCCTGGAGCGGTTCCGGAGGGTCCAATGAAAAACTGTTTTTT. Amino acid sequence: CAWSGSGGSNEKLFF. The full variable domain, with the rest looked up from reference TRBV30 and TRBJ1-4, is SQTIHQWPATLVQPVGSPLSLECTVEGTSNPNLYWYRQAAGRGLQLLFYSVGIGQISSEVPQNLSASRPQDRQFILSSKKLLLSDSGFYLCAWSGSGGSNEKLFFGSGTQLSVL.

This chain connects TRBV4-1 to TRBJ2-5, with D perhaps matching TRBD1 or TRBD2 (5 bases each). Germline loops: CDR1 MGHRA, CDR2 YSYEKL. V was pared by 4 bases and J by 5 bases, with 11 bases between. The CDR3 length is 13 residues. CDR3 protein: CASSLGRAETQYF. The CDR3, as DNA: TGCGCCAGCAGCCTGGGACGGGCGGAGACCCAGTACTTC.

The chain has TRBV5-1 and TRBJ2-5; D is ambiguous. V was pared by 4 bases and J by 3 bases, with 4 bases between. This CDR3 comprises 11 residues. The germline CDR1 and CDR2 sequences are SGHRS and YFSETQ. CDR3 DNA: TGCGCCAGCAGCCCGGAAGAGACCCAGTACTTC. It is translated as CASSPEETQYF.

This rearrangement joins TRBV5-1 to TRBJ2-2; 7 nucleotides agree with TRBD2. The V and J ends lost 1 base and 2 bases, in that order; junction bases with no gene match: 2. This CDR3 is built from 15 residues. Germline V CDR1 and CDR2: SGHRS, YFSETQ. The CDR3 sequence: CASSLSGANTGELFF. Written as DNA, the CDR3 is TGCGCCAGCAGCTTGAGCGGGGCTAACACCGGGGAGCTGTTTTTT.

The J gene is TRBJ2-5, the V gene TRBV4-2; 8 bases are a match to TRBD2. Germline CDR1 is LGHNA and CDR2 is YNFKEQ. The V segment lost 0 bases and the J segment 2 bases; nucleotides outside the gene matches: 8. The CDR3 spans 17 residues. CDR3 sequence: CASSQDMVAGSQETQYF. As DNA, the CDR3 is TGTGCCAGCAGCCAAGATATGGTAGCGGGGAGTCAAGAGACCCAGTACTTC.

The V call is TRBV9, the J call TRBJ2-5; 8 nucleotides match TRBD1. The CDR3 is 16 residues long. CDR1 and CDR2 (germline): SGDLS, YYNGEE. Trimming removed 4 bases from V and 4 bases from J; junction bases left unmatched: 12. CDR3 loop: CASSPRAGGAGETQYF. Here the CDR3 DNA reads TGTGCCAGCAGCCCAAGGGCAGGGGGCGCGGGAGAGACCCAGTACTTC.

The rearrangement links TRBV28 to TRBJ2-2; D might be TRBD2 (6 bases). Looked up from germline, CDR1 is MDHEN and CDR2 is SYDVKM. The CDR3 spans 15 residues. Between the trimmed V and J ends, which lost 7 bases and 4 bases, there was a span of 16 bases. For the CDR3, the DNA is TGTGCCAGCAAGGCACATCCCGGGGGCACCGGGGAGCTGTTTTTT. This translates into CASKAHPGGTGELFF.